A selection of T cell receptor beta chains follows, all from one sample in a study of cytomegalovirus exposure and HLA in healthy donors. Assay used: immunoSEQ multiplex PCR; TCRdb lists only in-frame clones, some missing. The sample has about 230,000 clones, around 88% seen once. Material for sequencing was PBMCs. These receptors were taken from a young woman in good health and CMV-seronegative. The CDR3 runs from the conserved cysteine through the conserved F or W. A D gene is named only where the DNA matches it firmly. The listing skips clone size in some rows; elsewhere it reads once, few, many or a size class.

v_gene	abundance	d_gene	j_gene	len	CDR3aa	CDR3nt
TRBV4-2	.	.	TRBJ1-3	17	CASSQGKVGGARNTIYF	TGTGCCAGCAGCCAAGGCAAGGTCGGGGGAGCAAGGAACACCATATATTTT
TRBV30	.	.	TRBJ1-5	15	CAWSIAGYSNQPQHF	TGTGCCTGGAGTATAGCCGGGTATAGCAATCAGCCCCAGCATTTT
TRBV2	.	.	TRBJ1-2	14	CASTITGLNYGYTF	TGTGCCAGCACTATAACAGGGCTCAACTATGGCTACACCTTC
TRBV6-5	.	TRBD1	TRBJ2-3	15	CASSYRTTGADTQYF	TGTGCCAGCAGTTACCGTACGACAGGGGCAGATACGCAGTATTTT
TRBV2	.	.	TRBJ2-5	15	CASSDEGVRFGEQYF	TGTGCCAGCAGTGACGAGGGAGTAAGATTCGGGGAGCAGTACTTC
TRBV7-3	.	.	TRBJ1-6	18	CASSLTSVAIPGDSPLHF	TGTGCCAGCAGCTTAACAAGTGTAGCGATCCCCGGGGATTCACCCCTCCACTTT
TRBV5-1	.	TRBD1	TRBJ2-7	14	CASSSTGQFYEQYF	TGCGCCAGCAGCTCGACAGGGCAGTTCTACGAGCAGTACTTC
TRBV6-5	.	.	TRBJ2-5	12	CASSRLGETQYF	TGTGCCAGCAGCCGACTAGGGGAGACCCAGTACTTC
TRBV6-1	.	TRBD1	TRBJ1-1	15	CAIMRQGLRNTEAFF	TGTGCCATCATGAGACAGGGGCTAAGGAACACTGAAGCTTTCTTT
TRBV9	.	.	TRBJ1-4	14	CASSARTANEKLFF	TGTGCCAGCAGCGCCCGGACAGCTAATGAAAAACTGTTTTTT
TRBV5-1	.	TRBD1	TRBJ1-2	13	CASSLDRDYGYTF	TGCGCCAGCAGCCTTGACAGGGACTATGGCTACACCTTC
TRBV18	few	TRBD1	TRBJ2-1	15	CASSLGQGRMNEQFF	TGTGCCAGCTCACTAGGACAGGGGAGGATGAATGAGCAGTTCTTC
TRBV18	.	.	TRBJ2-5	13	CASSPISQETQYF	TGTGCCAGCTCACCCATTAGTCAAGAGACCCAGTACTTC
TRBV19	.	TRBD1	TRBJ2-7	15	CASRSSGQGYYEQYF	TGTGCCAGTAGATCAAGCGGACAGGGGTACTACGAGCAGTACTTC
TRBV4-3	.	TRBD2	TRBJ2-1	17	CASSQDGTSGSYNEQFF	TGCGCCAGCAGCCAAGATGGGACTAGCGGGAGTTACAATGAGCAGTTCTTC
TRBV11-2	.	TRBD2	TRBJ2-1	16	CASSFRLAGDYNEQFF	TGTGCCAGCAGCTTCCGACTAGCGGGGGACTACAATGAGCAGTTCTTC
TRBV7-9	once	TRBD1	TRBJ1-5	14	CASSSTGDGQPQHF	TGTGCCAGCAGCTCCACAGGGGACGGTCAGCCCCAGCATTTT
TRBV5-1	.	TRBD2	TRBJ2-1	15	CASSLSGLVGYEQFF	TGCGCCAGCAGCTTATCCGGACTAGTCGGTTATGAGCAGTTCTTC
TRBV7-9	.	.	TRBJ1-5	14	CASSPQNSNQPQHF	TGTGCCAGCAGTCCACAGAATAGCAATCAGCCCCAGCATTTT
TRBV4-1	.	.	TRBJ1-2	15	CASSQPRKTFYGYTF	TGCGCCAGCAGCCAACCCAGAAAAACCTTCTATGGCTACACCTTC
TRBV4-1	once	.	TRBJ2-1	17	CASSQVGGGAIHNEQFF	TGCGCCAGCAGCCAAGTTGGTGGGGGGGCAATCCACAATGAGCAGTTCTTC
TRBV27	few	TRBD2	TRBJ2-3	14	CASSYAGVTDTQYF	TGTGCCAGCAGTTATGCGGGGGTCACAGATACGCAGTATTTT
TRBV5-6	once	TRBD2	TRBJ2-1	19	CASSLGLAGGPSSDSEQFF	TGTGCCAGCAGCTTGGGACTAGCGGGGGGGCCTTCGTCCGACAGTGAGCAGTTCTTC
TRBV2	.	TRBD2	TRBJ2-5	15	CASRDRSGGQETQYF	TGTGCCAGCAGGGACCGTAGCGGGGGCCAAGAGACCCAGTACTTC
TRBV10-1	once	TRBD2	TRBJ2-1	13	CASSASGSDEQFF	TGCGCCAGCAGTGCTAGCGGGAGTGATGAGCAGTTCTTC
TRBV7-6	.	TRBD1	TRBJ1-1	17	CASSLARHTGGADPAFF	TGTGCCAGCAGCTTAGCCCGACATACAGGGGGCGCCGATCCGGCTTTCTTT
TRBV30	once	.	TRBJ2-1	17	CAWGLYSSGALRREQFF	TGTGCCTGGGGCCTTTATAGTTCGGGAGCGTTAAGGCGTGAGCAGTTCTTC
TRBV6-5	.	TRBD2	TRBJ2-4	15	CATGLAGPRWNIQYF	TGTGCCACCGGACTAGCGGGGCCGCGGTGGAACATTCAGTACTTC
TRBV10-1	.	.	TRBJ1-6	14	CASSVEGTNSPLHF	TGCGCCAGCAGTGTGGAGGGGACGAATTCACCCCTCCACTTT
TRBV4-3	once	TRBD1	TRBJ2-7	15	CASSQGRTGPYEQYF	TGCGCCAGCAGCCAAGGGAGGACAGGGCCCTACGAGCAGTACTTC
TRBV18	.	TRBD2	TRBJ2-1	16	CASSPRLAGGTNEQFF	TGTGCCAGCTCACCTAGGCTAGCGGGGGGCACCAATGAGCAGTTCTTC
TRBV13	.	.	TRBJ2-7	13	CASRSTGLYEQYF	TGTGCCAGCAGGTCGACAGGCCTCTACGAGCAGTACTTC
TRBV5-4	few	TRBD1	TRBJ2-1	14	CASSLERLGQGWIF	TGTGCCAGCAGCTTGGAGAGGTTGGGACAGGGGTGGATCTTC
TRBV6-6	.	TRBD1	TRBJ1-1	15	CASSAGGRLNTEAFF	TGTGCCAGCAGCGCAGGGGGCCGGTTGAACACTGAAGCTTTCTTT
TRBV5-1	.	.	TRBJ2-3	16	CASRGVGRVGTDTQYF	TGCGCCAGCAGGGGAGTTGGAAGGGTCGGGACAGATACGCAGTATTTT
TRBV7-9	few	TRBD1	TRBJ2-7	16	CASSSPGTGISYEQYF	TGTGCCAGCAGCTCTCCCGGGACAGGGATCTCCTACGAGCAGTACTTC
TRBV6-5	.	TRBD1	TRBJ1-1	15	CASSYSTGGYTEAFF	TGTGCCAGCAGTTACTCGACAGGGGGTTACACTGAAGCTTTCTTT
TRBV4-2	.	TRBD1	TRBJ2-1	18	CASSQARSTGANHHEQFF	TGTGCCAGCAGCCAAGCCCGCTCGACAGGGGCCAATCATCATGAGCAGTTCTTC
TRBV19	.	TRBD1	TRBJ2-3	15	CASSIRTGDTDTQYF	TGTGCCAGTAGTATCCGGACAGGGGATACAGATACGCAGTATTTT
TRBV27	.	.	TRBJ2-5	14	CASSLTVSQETQYF	TGTGCCAGCAGTTTAACGGTATCACAAGAGACCCAGTACTTC
TRBV5-1	.	TRBD2	TRBJ2-1	18	CASSSTSLAGGLYNEQFF	TGCGCCAGCAGCTCCACCTCACTAGCGGGAGGGCTATACAATGAGCAGTTCTTC
TRBV19	.	TRBD1	TRBJ1-2	18	CASSTTGTGYIGNYGYTF	TGTGCCAGTAGTACTACCGGGACAGGTTATATCGGAAACTATGGCTACACCTTC
TRBV6-5	.	.	TRBJ1-1	15	CASSWSASGNTEAFF	TGTGCCAGCAGTTGGTCAGCCAGCGGTAATACTGAAGCTTTCTTT
TRBV6-4	.	.	TRBJ1-1	14	CASSDYADSPEAFF	TGTGCCAGCAGTGATTACGCGGACAGCCCTGAAGCTTTCTTT
TRBV7-8	.	.	TRBJ2-1	16	CASSTGLDSPYNEQFF	TGTGCCAGCTCTACGGGCCTAGACAGTCCTTACAATGAGCAGTTCTTC
TRBV14	.	TRBD2	TRBJ2-7	20	CASSARPLAGGWVGSYEQYF	TGTGCCAGCAGCGCCCGACCTCTAGCGGGAGGGTGGGTGGGCTCCTACGAGCAGTACTTC
TRBV4-2	.	.	TRBJ1-4	12	CASSQDRGELFF	TGTGCCAGCAGCCAAGATCGGGGAGAACTGTTTTTT
TRBV9	.	.	TRBJ1-1	14	CASSPRGTNTEAFF	TGTGCCAGCAGCCCCCGGGGGACGAACACTGAAGCTTTCTTT
TRBV7-2	.	TRBD1	TRBJ1-3	14	CASSLTGGGNTIYF	TGTGCCAGCAGCTTAACAGGGGGAGGAAACACCATATATTTT
TRBV11-3	.	.	TRBJ2-2	16	CASSPGRMEDTGELFF	TGTGCCAGCAGCCCAGGACGGATGGAGGACACCGGGGAGCTGTTTTTT
TRBV5-1	.	TRBD2	TRBJ2-7	16	CASSLGGLAITYEQYF	TGCGCCAGCAGCTTGGGGGGACTAGCGATTACCTACGAGCAGTACTTC